Below, 17 T cell receptor beta chains from the same sample are listed, as sequenced in a study of blood T cell repertoires in COVID-19 (dated by TCRdb to about 2020). Libraries were made using the immunoSEQ multiplex PCR assay. This is the immuneACCESS table as TCRdb keeps it, with only in-frame sequences that have V and J called. A part of the clones is gone; compared with another copy, unresolved V genes explain less than half, and the rest is unexplained. In all, the sample holds 15,000 to 17,000 clones, and around 83% of those were seen once. Of the sample, approximately 24% falls within the top ten clones. The source material was peripheral blood. Receptor source: a man aged 80 or over with active or convalescent COVID-19.

The chain recombines TRBV19 with TRBJ2-2; 7 bases agree with TRBD1. Germline loops: CDR1 LNHDA, CDR2 SQIVND (reference sequence). This CDR3 region has 15 residues. Germline trimming cut 2 bases from V and 6 bases from J; bases unmatched to any gene: 6. The CDR3 DNA reads TGTGCCAGTAGTATAAGCACAGGGGCGGCCGGGGAGCTGTTTTTT. This translates into CASSISTGAAGELFF.

The J gene is TRBJ2-1, the V gene TRBV11-2; D unclear. Trimming left V 1 base short and J 4 bases short, with 11 bases between. Germline V lookup: CDR1 SGHAT, CDR2 FQNNGV. The CDR3 consists of 15 residues. The CDR3 DNA is TGTGCCAGCAGCTTAGCACTCTGGGCTTACAATGAGCAGTTCTTC. Translating it yields CASSLALWAYNEQFF.

This clone came up a few times. The chain uses TRBV9 and TRBJ1-1; TRBD1 agrees at 8 bases. Per germline, CDR1 SGDLS and CDR2 YYNGEE. The V and J ends lost 0 bases and 6 bases, in that order; junction bases with no gene match: 7. CDR3 size: 15 residues. CDR3 coding DNA: TGTGCCAGCAGCGTAGGTACAGGGGGGCACTCTGAAGCTTTCTTT. Protein product: CASSVGTGGHSEAFF.

This chain connects TRBV3-1 (or the pseudogene TRBV3-2) to TRBJ1-3, with 7 bases that match TRBD1. CDR1 LGHDT and CDR2 YNNKEL come from the germline V gene (reference sequence). The CDR3 runs to 15 residues. V was clipped by 2 bases and J by 4 bases; unmatched bases: 5. The CDR3 region is CASSQNRGYGNTIYF. The CDR3 DNA is TGTGCCAGCAGCCAAAACAGGGGATACGGAAACACCATATATTTT.

The chain links TRBV5-6 to TRBJ1-6; TRBD1 agrees at 7 bases. Germline CDR1 is SGHDT and CDR2 is YYEEEE. The CDR3 loop spans 14 amino acids. V shed 6 bases, J shed 5 bases, and the junction held 5 bases outside the gene matches. CDR3 protein: CASTTGDNNSPLHF. The CDR3 region has the DNA TGTGCCAGCACCACAGGGGACAATAATTCACCCCTCCACTTT.

V gene TRBV19 combines with J gene TRBJ1-2, with TRBD1 identical over 7 bases. The ends lost 5 bases at V and 5 bases at J; junction bases unmatched: 5. The length of the CDR3 is 13 residues. CDR1 and CDR2 (germline): LNHDA, SQIVND (reference sequence). CDR3 in DNA: TGTGCCAGTAGTGAAGGGGGCTGGTATGGCTACACCTTC. Amino acid sequence: CASSEGGWYGYTF.

The gene calls are TRBV13 and TRBJ1-1; no clear D gene. Trimming removed 1 base at V and 3 bases at J, with 9 bases between. This CDR3 contains 14 residues. Germline CDR1 and CDR2: PRHDT and FYEKMQ (reference sequence). CDR3 in amino acids: CASSLVAGDTEAFF. In DNA, the CDR3 is TGTGCCAGCAGCTTAGTCGCCGGGGACACTGAAGCTTTCTTT.

This chain links TRBV14 with TRBJ2-7; 8 nucleotides agree with TRBD2. This CDR3 is 13 amino acids long. The junction had 5 bases not matched to a gene; V was cut back by 4 bases and J by 6 bases. The germline CDR1 and CDR2 sequences are SGHDN and FVKESK. CDR3 amino acids: CASSRRGGIEQYF. The CDR3 bases are TGTGCCAGCAGCCGCCGGGGGGGGATCGAGCAGTACTTC.

The chain carries TRBV24-1 and TRBJ2-7, with 10 bases matching TRBD1. CDR1 is KGHDR, CDR2 SFDVKD, per germline. This CDR3 is built from 16 residues. V dropped 4 bases and J dropped 0; count of bases not matched to a gene: 5. The CDR3 region has the DNA TGTGCCACCAGTGACTCGGGACAGGGGTCCTCCTACGAGCAGTACTTC. It translates to CATSDSGQGSSYEQYF.

The chain employs TRBV2 and TRBJ2-7; TRBD1 agrees at 8 bases. Germline CDR1 and CDR2: SNHLY and FYNNEI. With V trimmed by 4 bases and J by 5 bases, 7 bases remained unmatched. This CDR3 has 14 residues. CDR3 DNA sequence: TGTGCCAGCAGTGTTAACAGGGGGATCGACGAGCAGTACTTC. Translated, it gives CASSVNRGIDEQYF. Filled out from reference TRBV2 and TRBJ2-7, the complete variable domain reads EPEVTQTPSHQVTQMGQEVILRCVPISNHLYFYWYRQILGQKVEFLVSFYNNEISEKSEIFDDQFSVERPDGSNFTLKIRSTKLEDSAMYFCASSVNRGIDEQYFGPGTRLTVT.

The V call is TRBV6-5, the J call TRBJ2-7; 8 nucleotides match TRBD1. Germline values: CDR1 MNHEY, CDR2 SVGAGI. The CDR3 sequence is 13 residues long. V was clipped by 6 bases and J by 7 bases; unmatched bases: 8. The CDR3 DNA reads as TGTGCCAGCAGATCAACAGGGGGTAGGGAGCAGTACTTC. As protein: CASRSTGGREQYF.

The CDR3 loop is CASSLDRAEAFF. In nucleotides, the CDR3 is TGTGCCAGCTCACTCGACAGGGCTGAAGCTTTCTTT. The chain couples TRBV18 to TRBJ1-1, with TRBD1 identical over 7 bases. CDR1 is KGHSH and CDR2 is LQKENI in the germline V gene. After removal of 4 bases from V and 6 bases from J, the junction contained 2 bases not matched to a gene. The CDR3 sequence is 12 residues long. Variable domain in full (rest from reference TRBV18 and TRBJ1-1): NAGVMQNPRHLVRRRGQEARLRCSPMKGHSHVYWYRQLPEEGLKFMVYLQKENIIDESGMPKERFSAEFPKEGPSILRIQQVVRGDSAAYFCASSLDRAEAFFGQGTRLTVV.

This clone was observed a single time. The chain employs TRBV30 and TRBJ1-1; D gene unclear. CDR3 length equals 13 residues. CDR1 and CDR2 (germline): GTSNPN, SVGIG (reference sequence). V was clipped by 0 bases and J by 1 base, with 6 bases between them. The CDR3 region has the DNA TGTGCCTGGAGTGTCGGAGAGAACACTGAAGCTTTCTTT. Translated, it gives CAWSVGENTEAFF.

The chain has TRBV12-3 or TRBV12-4 and TRBJ1-2; D may be TRBD1 (6 bases). The V gene lost 5 bases and the J gene lost 8 bases, with 15 bases spanning the gap. This CDR3 region has 13 residues. CDR3 protein: CASSPTTGGGYTF. For the CDR3, the DNA is TGTGCCAGCAGTCCGACGACAGGTGGAGGCTACACCTTC.

The table lists this clone with a few counts. The chain joins TRBV3-1 (or the pseudogene TRBV3-2) to TRBJ2-7; TRBD2 matches at 8 bases. The junction had 0 bases not matched to a gene; V was cut back by 4 bases and J by 7 bases. CDR3 length: 11 residues. Germline values: CDR1 LGHDT, CDR2 YNNKEL (reference sequence). The CDR3 DNA reads as TGTGCCAGCAGCCCGGGGGGGGAGCAGTACTTC. It specifies CASSPGGEQYF.

This clone was recorded only once. The V gene is TRBV9, the J gene TRBJ2-7, with a weak D call TRBD2 (7 bases). This CDR3 comprises 16 residues. Germline V gene sequence: CDR1 SGDLS, CDR2 YYNGEE. V lost 0 bases to trimming and J lost 2 bases, with 15 bases between them. Here the CDR3 DNA reads TGTGCCAGCAGCGTAGGGGGGGGCAGCCCGACCTACGAGCAGTACTTC. This sequence encodes CASSVGGGSPTYEQYF.

V is TRBV25-1 and J is TRBJ1-6; D possibly corresponds to TRBD1 (6 bases). V was trimmed by 4 bases and J by 7 bases, leaving 17 bases between them. From germline, CDR1 is MGHDK and CDR2 SYGVNS. CDR3 length equals 16 residues. CDR3 bases: TGTGCCAGCAGTGTAGGGACACTGGGGGACAATTCACCCCTCCACTTT. This translates into CASSVGTLGDNSPLHF.